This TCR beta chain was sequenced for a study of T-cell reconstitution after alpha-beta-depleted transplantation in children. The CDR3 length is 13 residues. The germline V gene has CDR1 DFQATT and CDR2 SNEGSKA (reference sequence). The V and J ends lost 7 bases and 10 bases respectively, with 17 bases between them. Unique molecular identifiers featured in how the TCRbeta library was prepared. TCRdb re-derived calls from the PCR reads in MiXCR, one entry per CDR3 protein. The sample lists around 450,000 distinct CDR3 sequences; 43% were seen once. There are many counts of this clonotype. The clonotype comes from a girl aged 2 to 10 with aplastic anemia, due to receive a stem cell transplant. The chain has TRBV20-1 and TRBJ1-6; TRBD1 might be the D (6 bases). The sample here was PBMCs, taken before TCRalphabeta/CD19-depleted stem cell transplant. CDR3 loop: CSGRQAVGSPLHF. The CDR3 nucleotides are TGCAGTGGCCGACAGGCAGTGGGCTCACCCCTCCACTTT.